These T cell receptor beta chains were read from a single sample in a study of response to subunit inactivated influenza vaccine. TCRdb independently ran MiXCR on the RT-PCR reads; one entry per CDR3 protein. Among around 520,000 distinct CDR3 sequences listed, approximately 12% were seen once. The specimen was PBMCs from blood, collected on the day of vaccination. These receptor sequences come from a man in his fifties or sixties who received an inactivated influenza vaccine. Each CDR3 is given with its conserved first and last residue. Fields, in order: J gene, D gene, V gene, clone size, CDR3 protein, CDR3 DNA. A D gene is named only where the DNA matches it firmly. Size is stated for part of the rows, as once, few or many counts, or as a class when the clone is expanded.

TRBJ2-7 - TRBV11-2 few CASSLEGSGIYEQYF TGTGCCAGCAGCTTAGAGGGTAGCGGAATCTACGAGCAGTACTTC
TRBJ1-6 - TRBV7-9 - CASSRRQDSPLHF TGTGCCAGCAGCAGACGACAGGATTCACCCCTCCACTTT
TRBJ2-5 TRBD2 TRBV6-5 few CASSNLLAGGRHGETQYF TGTGCCAGCAGTAACCTATTAGCGGGAGGGCGACATGGGGAGACCCAGTACTTC
TRBJ2-2 - TRBV5-6 - CASSLPFGGAPAGELFF TGTGCCAGCAGCTTACCGTTTGGGGGTGCCCCCGCCGGGGAGCTGTTTTTT
TRBJ2-7 - TRBV3-1 - CASSQLGSGEQYF TGTGCCAGCAGCCAACTCGGGAGCGGCGAGCAGTACTTC
TRBJ2-4 - TRBV7-8 - CASSLDQGWGNIQYF TGTGCCAGCAGCTTAGATCAGGGGTGGGGAAACATTCAGTACTTC
TRBJ2-7 - TRBV9 few CASSVGAGTYEQYF TGTGCCAGCAGCGTAGGAGCGGGTACCTACGAGCAGTACTTC
TRBJ1-6 - TRBV6-1 - CASRKTEVSYNSPLHF TGTGCCAGCAGAAAGACAGAAGTCTCCTATAATTCACCCCTCCACTTT
TRBJ1-6 - TRBV12-3/TRBV12-4 few CASSQQGVGSPLHF TGTGCCAGCAGTCAACAGGGAGTCGGTTCACCCCTCCACTTT
TRBJ2-1 TRBD2 TRBV20-1 - CSASPLAGAYNEQFF TGCAGTGCTTCCCCCCTAGCGGGAGCGTACAATGAGCAGTTCTTC
TRBJ2-1 - TRBV15 - CATSREGRNDEQFF TGTGCCACCAGCAGAGAGGGCAGGAACGATGAGCAGTTCTTC
TRBJ2-2 TRBD2 TRBV24-1 - CATSAASGRVTHGELFF TGTGCCACCAGTGCGGCTAGCGGGAGAGTTACACACGGGGAGCTGTTTTTT
TRBJ2-6 TRBD1 TRBV4-2 - CASSHFGTGVGANVLTF TGTGCCAGCAGCCACTTCGGGACAGGGGTCGGGGCCAACGTCCTGACTTTC
TRBJ2-2 - TRBV29-1 - CSVTKDRTTGELFF TGCAGCGTAACTAAGGACAGAACCACCGGGGAGCTGTTTTTT
TRBJ1-1 TRBD1 TRBV12-3/TRBV12-4 many CASKDRENTEAFF TGTGCCAGCAAGGACAGGGAGAACACTGAAGCTTTCTTT
TRBJ2-1 TRBD2 TRBV30 many CAWKGRENEQFF TGTGCCTGGAAAGGGAGGGAGAATGAGCAGTTCTTC
TRBJ2-7 - TRBV29-1 many CSGGRTMVEQYF TGCAGCGGCGGCAGGACGATGGTGGAGCAGTACTTC
TRBJ2-1 TRBD1 TRBV24-1 many CATSDWGQSSYNEQFF TGTGCCACCAGTGACTGGGGACAGAGCTCCTACAATGAGCAGTTCTTC
TRBJ2-1 TRBD1 TRBV7-9 few CASSPWVSGQGVNEQFF TGTGCCAGCAGCCCTTGGGTTTCGGGACAGGGGGTTAATGAGCAGTTCTTC
TRBJ2-7 - TRBV11-2 few CASSLGEMGQYEQYF TGTGCCAGCAGCTTAGGGGAGATGGGGCAATACGAGCAGTACTTC
TRBJ2-5 - TRBV12-3/TRBV12-4 many CASSFWGETQYF TGTGCCAGCAGTTTCTGGGGGGAGACCCAGTACTTC
TRBJ1-6 TRBD1 TRBV7-2 many CASSFLVGTALNSPLHF TGTGCCAGCAGCTTCTTAGTAGGGACAGCGCTAAATTCACCCCTCCACTTT
TRBJ2-7 - TRBV7-9 - CASSLGMGHEQYF TGTGCCAGCAGCTTAGGAATGGGCCACGAGCAGTACTTC
TRBJ1-1 - TRBV7-2 many CASSAGQRDGAFF TGTGCCAGCAGCGCGGGGCAGCGAGATGGAGCTTTCTTT
TRBJ2-3 TRBD1 TRBV20-1 - CSAREPQGATDTQYF TGCAGTGCTAGAGAACCTCAGGGGGCTACAGATACGCAGTATTTT
TRBJ1-2 - TRBV7-9 - CASSSGRDTYGYTF TGTGCCAGCAGCTCGGGGCGGGACACCTATGGCTACACCTTC
TRBJ2-5 TRBD2 TRBV20-1 - CSARGGELASGETQYF TGCAGTGCTAGAGGGGGCGAACTAGCGTCGGGGGAGACCCAGTACTTC
TRBJ2-2 TRBD1 TRBV15 - CATSTGQVNTGELFF TGTGCCACCAGCACAGGACAGGTGAACACCGGGGAGCTGTTTTTT
TRBJ1-1 - TRBV30 - CAWRRGYGTEAFF TGTGCCTGGAGAAGGGGATATGGCACTGAAGCTTTCTTT
TRBJ1-5 TRBD1 TRBV20-1 few CSARERGWTGPYSNQPQHF TGCAGTGCTAGAGAGAGGGGATGGACAGGGCCTTATAGCAATCAGCCCCAGCATTTT
TRBJ2-7 TRBD2 TRBV28 - CASSFYGSGSRDGYF TGTGCCAGCAGTTTTTATGGTAGCGGGAGCCGGGATGGGTACTTC
TRBJ2-5 TRBD1 TRBV7-9 - CASSSTISTGRETQYF TGTGCCAGCAGCTCCACAATTTCGACAGGGAGAGAGACCCAGTACTTC
TRBJ1-3 - TRBV2 few CAYKASGNTIYF TGTGCCTACAAAGCCTCTGGAAACACCATATATTTT
TRBJ2-1 TRBD2 TRBV5-1 - CASSLGGSGRSYNEQFF TGCGCCAGCAGCTTGGGGGGTAGCGGGAGATCCTACAATGAGCAGTTCTTC
TRBJ2-7 TRBD2 TRBV20-1 - CSGVRRGGLYEQYF TGCAGTGGGGTTAGACGGGGGGGCTTGTACGAGCAGTACTTC
TRBJ2-1 - TRBV20-1 few CSARGSDVSSYNEQFF TGCAGTGCTAGAGGCAGTGATGTGAGCTCCTACAATGAGCAGTTCTTC
TRBJ2-1 - TRBV11-1 - CASSSWTSTDNPWNEQFF TGTGCCAGCAGCTCCTGGACTTCGACAGACAACCCGTGGAATGAGCAGTTCTTC
TRBJ2-5 TRBD1 TRBV3-1 - CASSRRDRVPETQYF TGTGCCAGCAGCCGCCGGGACAGGGTTCCAGAGACCCAGTACTTC
TRBJ2-2 TRBD2 TRBV7-2 few CASSFGLAGGFTGELFF TGTGCCAGCAGTTTCGGACTAGCGGGGGGGTTCACCGGGGAGCTGTTTTTT
TRBJ2-5 - TRBV5-1 - CASSLNTETQYF TGCGCCAGCAGCTTGAACACGGAGACCCAGTACTTC
TRBJ2-3 TRBD2 TRBV7-9 - CASSRSTSGETDTQYF TGTGCCAGCAGCCGGTCGACTAGCGGGGAAACAGATACGCAGTATTTT
TRBJ2-7 TRBD2 TRBV7-9 few CASSPGGNSYEQYF TGTGCCAGCAGCCCCGGGGGGAACTCCTACGAGCAGTACTTC
TRBJ2-7 TRBD2 TRBV12-3/TRBV12-4 few CASSLFSVSGSYEQYF TGTGCCAGCAGTTTATTCTCGGTTAGCGGGAGCTACGAGCAGTACTTC
TRBJ2-5 - TRBV7-6 few CASSFPGPQETQYF TGTGCCAGCAGCTTCCCGGGTCCACAAGAGACCCAGTACTTC
TRBJ2-1 - TRBV5-1 many CASSLFKSGGAGPYNEQFF TGCGCCAGCAGCTTGTTCAAGTCCGGCGGAGCTGGGCCCTACAATGAGCAGTTCTTC
TRBJ2-4 TRBD2 TRBV4-2 few CASSQLGTSVKNIQYF TGTGCCAGCAGCCAATTAGGAACTAGCGTAAAAAACATTCAGTACTTC
TRBJ1-2 TRBD1 TRBV29-1 - CSVERTGQGYTF TGCAGCGTTGAACGGACAGGGCAGGGCTACACCTTC
TRBJ1-6 - TRBV12-3/TRBV12-4 few CASSLSSGYNSPLHF TGTGCCAGCAGTTTATCGAGCGGGTATAATTCACCCCTCCACTTT